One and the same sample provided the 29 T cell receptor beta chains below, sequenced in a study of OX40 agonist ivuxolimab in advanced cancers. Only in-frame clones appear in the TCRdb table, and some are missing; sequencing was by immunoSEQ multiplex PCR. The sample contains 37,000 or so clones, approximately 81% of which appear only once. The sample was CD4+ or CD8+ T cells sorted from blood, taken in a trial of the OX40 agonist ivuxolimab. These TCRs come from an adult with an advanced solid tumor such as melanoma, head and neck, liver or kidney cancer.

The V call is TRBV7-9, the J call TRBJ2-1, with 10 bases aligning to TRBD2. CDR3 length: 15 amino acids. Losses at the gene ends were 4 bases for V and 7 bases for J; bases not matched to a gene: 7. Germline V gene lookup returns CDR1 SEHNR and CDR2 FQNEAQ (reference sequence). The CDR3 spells CASSSLAGDQNEQFF. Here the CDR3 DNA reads TGTGCCAGCAGCTCGCTAGCGGGAGATCAGAATGAGCAGTTCTTC.

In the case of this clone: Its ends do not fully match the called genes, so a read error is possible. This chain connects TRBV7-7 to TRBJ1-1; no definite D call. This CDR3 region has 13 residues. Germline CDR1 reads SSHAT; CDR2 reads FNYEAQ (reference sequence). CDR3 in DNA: TGTGCTAGCAGCTTCAACCGGAAAACTGAAGCTTTCTTT. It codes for CASSFNRKTEAFF.

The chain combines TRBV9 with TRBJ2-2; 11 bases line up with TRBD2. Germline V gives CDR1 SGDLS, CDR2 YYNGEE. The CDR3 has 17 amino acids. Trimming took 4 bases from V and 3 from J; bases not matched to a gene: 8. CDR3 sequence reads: CASSSRFSGRDTGELFF. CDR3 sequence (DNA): TGTGCCAGCAGCTCGAGATTTAGCGGGAGGGACACCGGGGAGCTGTTTTTT. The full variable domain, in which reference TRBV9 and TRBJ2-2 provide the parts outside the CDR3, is DSGVTQTPKHLITATGQRVTLRCSPRSGDLSVYWYQQSLDQGLQFLIQYYNGEERAKGNILERFSAQQFPDLHSELNLSSLELGDSALYFCASSSRFSGRDTGELFFGEGSRLTVL.

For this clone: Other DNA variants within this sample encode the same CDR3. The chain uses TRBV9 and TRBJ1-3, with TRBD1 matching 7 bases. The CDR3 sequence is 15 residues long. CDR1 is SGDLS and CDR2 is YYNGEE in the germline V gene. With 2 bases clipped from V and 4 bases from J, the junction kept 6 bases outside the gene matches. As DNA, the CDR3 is TGTGCCAGCAGCGTTGGAGGGGGCTCGGGAAACACCATATATTTT. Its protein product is CASSVGGGSGNTIYF. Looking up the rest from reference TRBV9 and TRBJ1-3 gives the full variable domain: DSGVTQTPKHLITATGQRVTLRCSPRSGDLSVYWYQQSLDQGLQFLIQYYNGEERAKGNILERFSAQQFPDLHSELNLSSLELGDSALYFCASSVGGGSGNTIYFGEGSWLTVV.

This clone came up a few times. The CDR3 loop reads CASRLAGGTYNEQFF. DNA for the CDR3: TGTGCCAGCAGACTAGCGGGGGGAACCTACAATGAGCAGTTCTTC. The chain employs TRBV6-6 and TRBJ2-1; 12 positions match TRBD2. V shed 6 bases, J shed 2 bases, and the junction held 2 bases outside the gene matches. The CDR3 covers 15 residues. CDR1 and CDR2 (germline): MNHNY, SVGAGI (reference sequence).

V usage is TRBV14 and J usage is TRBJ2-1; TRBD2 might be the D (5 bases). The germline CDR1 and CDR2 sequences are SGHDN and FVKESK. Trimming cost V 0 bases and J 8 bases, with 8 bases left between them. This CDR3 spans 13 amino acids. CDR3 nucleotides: TGTGCCAGCAGCCAAGAAACTAGGGATGAGCAGTTCTTC. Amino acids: CASSQETRDEQFF.

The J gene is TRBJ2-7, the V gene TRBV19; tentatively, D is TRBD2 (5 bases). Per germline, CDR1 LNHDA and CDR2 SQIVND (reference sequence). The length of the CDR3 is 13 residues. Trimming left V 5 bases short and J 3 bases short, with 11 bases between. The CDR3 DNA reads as TGTGCCAGTAGTCCCTCTGGAGGCTACGAGCAGTACTTC. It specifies CASSPSGGYEQYF.

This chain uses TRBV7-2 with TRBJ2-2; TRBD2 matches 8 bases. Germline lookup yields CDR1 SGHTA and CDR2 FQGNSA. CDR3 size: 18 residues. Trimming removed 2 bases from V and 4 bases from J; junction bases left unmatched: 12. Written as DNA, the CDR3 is TGTGCCAGCAGCTTATATGAGCCTCGGGGGGGCCGCACCGGGGAGCTGTTTTTT. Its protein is CASSLYEPRGGRTGELFF.

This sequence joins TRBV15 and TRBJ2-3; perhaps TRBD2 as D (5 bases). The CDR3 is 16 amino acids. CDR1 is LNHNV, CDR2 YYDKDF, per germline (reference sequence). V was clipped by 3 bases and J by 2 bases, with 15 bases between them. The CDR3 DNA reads TGTGCCACCAGCAGGTGGTGGGCAGACTACACAGATACGCAGTATTTT. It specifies CATSRWWADYTDTQYF.

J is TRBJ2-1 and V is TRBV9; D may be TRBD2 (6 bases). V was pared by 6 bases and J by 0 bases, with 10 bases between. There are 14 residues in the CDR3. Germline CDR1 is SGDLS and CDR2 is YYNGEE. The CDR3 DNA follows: TGTGCCAGCACCGCGGGGAACTCCTACAATGAGCAGTTCTTC. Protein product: CASTAGNSYNEQFF. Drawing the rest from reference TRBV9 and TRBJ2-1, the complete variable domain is DSGVTQTPKHLITATGQRVTLRCSPRSGDLSVYWYQQSLDQGLQFLIQYYNGEERAKGNILERFSAQQFPDLHSELNLSSLELGDSALYFCASTAGNSYNEQFFGPGTRLTVL.

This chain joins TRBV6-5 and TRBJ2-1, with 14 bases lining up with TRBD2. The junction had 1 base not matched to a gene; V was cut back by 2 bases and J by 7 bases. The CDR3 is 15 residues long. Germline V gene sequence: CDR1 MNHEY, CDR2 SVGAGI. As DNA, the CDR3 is TGTGCCAGCAGTTACGGACTAGCGGGGGGAAATGAGCAGTTCTTC. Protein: CASSYGLAGGNEQFF.

The CDR3: CASSLETWDPSAYEQYF. CDR3 DNA: TGTGCCAGCAGCCTCGAAACGTGGGATCCTAGCGCCTACGAGCAGTACTTC. V is TRBV11-3 and J is TRBJ2-7, with D maybe TRBD2 (6 bases). V was cut by 5 bases and J by 2 bases, with 22 bases left in between. The germline gives CDR1 SGHNT, CDR2 YENEEA. The CDR3 contains 17 residues.

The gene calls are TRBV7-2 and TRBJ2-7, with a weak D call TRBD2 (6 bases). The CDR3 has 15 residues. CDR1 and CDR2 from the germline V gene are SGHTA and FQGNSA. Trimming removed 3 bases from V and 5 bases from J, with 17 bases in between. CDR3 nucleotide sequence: TGTGCCAGCAGCTTTTTGGGAGGCCTACCTAACGAGCAGTACTTC. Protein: CASSFLGGLPNEQYF. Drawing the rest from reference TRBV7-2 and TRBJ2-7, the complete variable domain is GAGVSQSPSNKVTEKGKDVELRCDPISGHTALYWYRQSLGQGLEFLIYFQGNSAPDKSGLPSDRFSAERTGGSVSTLTIQRTQQEDSAVYLCASSFLGGLPNEQYFGPGTRLTVT.

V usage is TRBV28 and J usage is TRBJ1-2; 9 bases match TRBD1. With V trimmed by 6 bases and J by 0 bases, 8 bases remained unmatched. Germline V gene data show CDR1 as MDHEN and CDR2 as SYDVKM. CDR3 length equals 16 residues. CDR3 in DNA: TGTGCCAGCAGCACGGACAGGGGAGCGTCTAACTATGGCTACACCTTC. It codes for CASSTDRGASNYGYTF.

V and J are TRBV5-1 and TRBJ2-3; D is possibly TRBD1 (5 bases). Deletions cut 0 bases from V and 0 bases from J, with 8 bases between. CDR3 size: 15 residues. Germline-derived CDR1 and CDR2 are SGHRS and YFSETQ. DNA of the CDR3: TGCGCCAGCAGCTTGGTGGACATTAGCACAGATACGCAGTATTTT. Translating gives CASSLVDISTDTQYF.

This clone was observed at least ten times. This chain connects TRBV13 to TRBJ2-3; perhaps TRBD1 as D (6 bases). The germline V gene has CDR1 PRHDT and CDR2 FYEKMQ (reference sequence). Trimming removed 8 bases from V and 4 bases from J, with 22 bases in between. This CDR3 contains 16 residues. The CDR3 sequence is CASEQGRGLLPDTQYF. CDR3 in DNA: TGTGCCAGCGAACAGGGAAGAGGTCTCCTGCCAGATACGCAGTATTTT.

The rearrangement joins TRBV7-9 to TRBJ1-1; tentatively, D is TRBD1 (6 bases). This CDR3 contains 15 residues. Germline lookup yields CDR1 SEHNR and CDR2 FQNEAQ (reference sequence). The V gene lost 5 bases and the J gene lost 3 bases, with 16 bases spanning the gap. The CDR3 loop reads CASSLRGDRDTEAFF. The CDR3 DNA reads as TGTGCCAGCAGCCTGAGGGGGGATCGGGACACTGAAGCTTTCTTT.

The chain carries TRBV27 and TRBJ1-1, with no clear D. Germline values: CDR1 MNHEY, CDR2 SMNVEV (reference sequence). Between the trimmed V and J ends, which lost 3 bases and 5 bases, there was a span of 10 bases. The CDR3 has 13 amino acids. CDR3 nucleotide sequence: TGTGCCAGCAGTTTTGGGGTCGGTACTGAAGCTTTCTTT. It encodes CASSFGVGTEAFF.

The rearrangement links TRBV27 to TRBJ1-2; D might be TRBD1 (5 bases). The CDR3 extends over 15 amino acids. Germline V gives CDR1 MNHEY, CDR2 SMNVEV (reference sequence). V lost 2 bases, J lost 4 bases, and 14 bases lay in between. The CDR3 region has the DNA TGTGCCAGCAGTTTAGGGTTTTCGGGGGGCTATGGCTACACCTTC. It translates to CASSLGFSGGYGYTF.

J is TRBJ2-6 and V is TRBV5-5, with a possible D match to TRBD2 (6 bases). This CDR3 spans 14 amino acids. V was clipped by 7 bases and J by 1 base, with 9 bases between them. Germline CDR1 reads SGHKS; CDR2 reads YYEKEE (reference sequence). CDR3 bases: TGTGCCAGCGGCGGGGCTTCTGGGGCCAACGTCCTGACTTTC. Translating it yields CASGGASGANVLTF.

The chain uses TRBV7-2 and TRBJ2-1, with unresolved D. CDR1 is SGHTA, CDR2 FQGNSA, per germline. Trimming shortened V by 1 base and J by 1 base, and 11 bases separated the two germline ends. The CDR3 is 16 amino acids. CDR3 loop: CASSLGASGSYNEQFF. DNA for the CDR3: TGTGCCAGCAGCTTAGGAGCTTCGGGTTCCTACAATGAGCAGTTCTTC.

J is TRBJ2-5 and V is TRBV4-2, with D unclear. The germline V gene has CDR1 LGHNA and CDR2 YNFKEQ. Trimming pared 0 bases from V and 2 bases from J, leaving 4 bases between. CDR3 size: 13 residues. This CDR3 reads CASSQEGQETQYF. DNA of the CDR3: TGTGCCAGCAGCCAAGAAGGGCAAGAGACCCAGTACTTC.

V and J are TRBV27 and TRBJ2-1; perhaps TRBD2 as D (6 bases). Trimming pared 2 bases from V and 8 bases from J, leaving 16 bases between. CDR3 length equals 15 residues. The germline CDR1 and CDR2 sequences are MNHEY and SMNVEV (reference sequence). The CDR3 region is CASSLGGGKQDEQFF. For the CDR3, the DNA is TGTGCCAGCAGTTTAGGCGGAGGGAAACAGGATGAGCAGTTCTTC.

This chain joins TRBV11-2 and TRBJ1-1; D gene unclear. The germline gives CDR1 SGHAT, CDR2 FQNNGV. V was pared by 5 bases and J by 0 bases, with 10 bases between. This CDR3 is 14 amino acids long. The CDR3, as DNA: TGTGCCAGCAGCCCCCTCTTGGTGAACACTGAAGCTTTCTTT. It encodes CASSPLLVNTEAFF.

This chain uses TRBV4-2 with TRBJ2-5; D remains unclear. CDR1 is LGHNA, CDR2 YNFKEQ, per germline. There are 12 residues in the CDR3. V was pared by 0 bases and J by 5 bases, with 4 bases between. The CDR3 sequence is CASSQDWETQYF. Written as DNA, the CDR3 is TGTGCCAGCAGCCAAGATTGGGAGACCCAGTACTTC.

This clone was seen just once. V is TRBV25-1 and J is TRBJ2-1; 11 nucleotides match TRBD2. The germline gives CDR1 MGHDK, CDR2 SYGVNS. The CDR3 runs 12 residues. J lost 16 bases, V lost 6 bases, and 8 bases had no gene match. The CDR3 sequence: CASSLSGRGVFF. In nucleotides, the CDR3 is TGTGCCAGCAGCCTTAGCGGGAGGGGAGTTTTCTTC.

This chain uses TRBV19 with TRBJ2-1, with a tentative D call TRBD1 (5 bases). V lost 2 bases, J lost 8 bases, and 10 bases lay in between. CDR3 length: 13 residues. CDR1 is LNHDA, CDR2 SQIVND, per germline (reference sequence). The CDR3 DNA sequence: TGTGCCAGTAGTATAACCAGGGATTATGAGCAGTTCTTC. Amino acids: CASSITRDYEQFF. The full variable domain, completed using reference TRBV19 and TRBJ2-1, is DGGITQSPKYLFRKEGQNVTLSCEQNLNHDAMYWYRQDPGQGLRLIYYSQIVNDFQKGDIAEGYSVSREKKESFPLTVTSAQKNPTAFYLCASSITRDYEQFFGPGTRLTVL.

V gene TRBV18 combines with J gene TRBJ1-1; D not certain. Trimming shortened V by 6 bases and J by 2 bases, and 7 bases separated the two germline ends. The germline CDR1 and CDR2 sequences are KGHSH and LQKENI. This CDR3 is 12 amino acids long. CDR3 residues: CASSPGNTEAFF. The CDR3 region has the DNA TGTGCCAGCTCCCCAGGAAACACTGAAGCTTTCTTT.

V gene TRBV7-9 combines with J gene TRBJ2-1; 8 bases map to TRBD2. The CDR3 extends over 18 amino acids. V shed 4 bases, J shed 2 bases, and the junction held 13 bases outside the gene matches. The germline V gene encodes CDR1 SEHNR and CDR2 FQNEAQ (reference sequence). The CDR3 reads CASSSPYGGAGTYNEQFF. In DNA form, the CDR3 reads TGTGCCAGCAGCTCCCCCTACGGGGGGGCCGGGACCTACAATGAGCAGTTCTTC.